Below, one T cell receptor (beta chain) is given with its context. This specimen belongs to a study of cytotoxic CD8 clonotypes in ibrutinib-treated CLL. Repertoires were generated with immunoSEQ multiplex PCR, while TCRdb's copy carries only in-frame clones and drops some. The top ten clones hold roughly 7% of a sample with hundreds of thousands of clones, almost 80% of them seen once. The sample in question was PBMCs, obtained before ibrutinib treatment. The sequence derives from a human donor with chronic lymphocytic leukemia.

The CDR3 DNA follows: TGTGCCAGCAGCGTAGAAGTTATAGCGGGGGGCTACAATGAGCAGTTCTTC. Amino acid sequence: CASSVEVIAGGYNEQFF. V gene TRBV9 combines with J gene TRBJ2-1, with TRBD2 identical over 10 bases. In germline, CDR1 is SGDLS, CDR2 YYNGEE. The CDR3 sequence is 17 residues long. V was pared by 0 bases and J by 3 bases, with 6 bases of the junction left unmatched.